The TCR beta chain under discussion was sequenced for a study of OX40 agonist ivuxolimab in advanced cancers. Study as a whole: Males comprised around four fifths of the group, whose mean age was approximately 62 years (range about 20 to 85).

The CDR3 covers 16 residues. The V end was cut by 4 bases, the J end by 1 base, with 17 bases between. Germline CDR1 reads SGHNT; CDR2 reads YYREEE (reference sequence). Profiling relied on immunoSEQ multiplex PCR, and the TCRdb table lists in-frame clones only, not all of them. The profile shows about 24,000 clones, about nine tenths of them singletons. The rearrangement joins TRBV5-4 to TRBJ1-1; D gene unclear. This clonotype was obtained from an adult with an advanced solid tumor such as melanoma, head and neck, liver or kidney cancer. Specimen: CD4+ or CD8+ T cells sorted from blood, collected in a trial of the OX40 agonist ivuxolimab. CDR3 in DNA: TGTGCCAGCAGCGCCTGGCTTTGGGCAGAGAACACTGAAGCTTTCTTT. It codes for CASSAWLWAENTEAFF.